This T cell receptor (beta chain) is from a study of regulatory T cells in long-lasting Graves disease. Regarding the study as a whole: There were preferences for TRBV28, TRBJ1-2 and TRBJ2-5 in persistent disease.

The CDR3 extends over 14 amino acids. J gave up 3 bases and V 7 bases, and 9 bases lay outside the gene matches. In its sample, this clonotype was seen a few times. Its antigen is undetermined. Arm-PCR of CDR3 regions and iRepertoire HTBI primers were used to build TCR beta libraries. In TCRdb, the multiplex PCR reads were re-called with MiXCR into one record per CDR3 protein. The data hold 600,000 to 800,000 distinct CDR3 sequences, with around 30% observed a single time. The time point denotes: persistent/refractory GD, antithyroid drugs over 5 years with positive TRAb. The TCR library used RNA extracted from PBMCs.

This specimen consisted of peripheral blood mononuclear cells (PBMCs), obtained when the disease was refractory, from a patient treated with antithyroid drugs. The gene calls are TRBV12-3 or TRBV12-4 and TRBJ2-7; TRBD2 agrees at 7 bases. The receptor comes from a female donor with Graves disease. The CDR3: CASTARLAVYEQYF. The CDR3 DNA reads as TGTGCCAGCACAGCGCGGCTAGCGGTCTACGAGCAGTACTTC.